The clone carrying this T cell receptor (beta chain) was detected ten times or more. The antigen is undetermined. Germline trimming cut 1 base from V and 2 bases from J; bases unmatched to any gene: 2. Germline V CDR1 and CDR2: SGHVS, FQNEAQ. This CDR3 has 15 residues. This entry is derived from a study of T cell repertoires in cytomegalovirus infection. Overall study findings and caveats: Cumulated frequencies of public TCR beta families served to identify carriers of CMV plus the relevant HLA. In two of eight donors, the top clonotype was HLA-C-restricted CMV-specific.

TCRdb reprocessed the reads with MiXCR, giving one entry per CDR3 protein. This sample has about 130,000 distinct CDR3 sequences; approximately 9.2% occur once, and the top ten carry over 9.5%. V is TRBV7-8 and J is TRBJ2-1; 7 bases fit TRBD2. Sequencing was performed on PBMCs. The receptor was isolated from a human donor in good health (CMV status not recorded). Some clones in this sample may be carry-over from other donors' samples. The CDR3 DNA sequence: TGTGCCAGCAGCTTAGGCCTAGCGGCCTACAATGAGCAGTTCTTC. Its protein product is CASSLGLAAYNEQFF. The full variable domain, completed using reference TRBV7-8 and TRBJ2-1, is GAGVSQSPRYKVAKRGQDVALRCDPISGHVSLFWYQQALGQGPEFLTYFQNEAQLDKSGLPSDRFFAERPEGSVSTLKIQRTQQEDSAVYLCASSLGLAAYNEQFFGPGTRLTVL.